Following are 5 T cell receptor beta chains from one sample sequenced in a study of identical twins. TCRdb independently ran MiXCR on the 5' RACE reads; one entry per CDR3 protein. Of fewer than 550,000 distinct CDR3 sequences detected, roughly 15% appear once; the ten largest clones hold about 0.4%. The sample was also reused in another study, on yellow fever vaccine responses in identical twins.

The sample taken for sequencing was CD4+ T cells sorted from blood. These TCRs come from a woman between 18 and 29 years old in good health.

This clonotype showed up many times. The J gene is TRBJ2-7, the V gene TRBV12-3 or TRBV12-4; D gene unclear. The ends were cut back, 6 bases at V and 0 bases at J, with 9 bases in the middle. This CDR3 region has 13 residues. CDR3 in amino acids: CASSPGHSYEQYF. The CDR3 nucleotides are TGTGCCAGCAGCCCCGGGCACTCCTACGAGCAGTACTTC.

The chain is built from TRBV28 and TRBJ2-2; TRBD1 matches at 9 bases. Germline CDR1 is MDHEN and CDR2 is SYDVKM. The CDR3 length is 16 residues. V lost 10 bases to trimming and J lost 4 bases; unmatched junction nucleotides: 13. The CDR3 bases are TGTGCCACATTATTCGGGACAGGGCGGGTCACCGGGGAGCTGTTTTTT. Amino acid sequence: CATLFGTGRVTGELFF.

In nucleotides, the CDR3 is TGTGCCAGCAGTGAAGGGACAATCTTTTCTAATGAAAAACTGTTTTTT. This codes for CASSEGTIFSNEKLFF. The chain combines TRBV2 with TRBJ1-4; D perhaps matches TRBD1 (5 bases). This CDR3 contains 16 residues. Germline CDR1 is SNHLY and CDR2 is FYNNEI. Trimming pared 1 base from V and 3 bases from J, leaving 12 bases between.

This chain connects TRBV2 to TRBJ2-3; TRBD2 matches 7 bases. The CDR3 sequence is 14 residues long. V lost 7 bases to trimming and J lost 3 bases; unmatched junction nucleotides: 7. CDR1 SNHLY and CDR2 FYNNEI come from the germline V gene. CDR3 amino acids: CASIGGGVTDTQYF. In DNA form, the CDR3 reads TGTGCCAGCATCGGGGGAGGGGTGACAGATACGCAGTATTTT. Full variable domain (outside the CDR3, taken from reference TRBV2 and TRBJ2-3): EPEVTQTPSHQVTQMGQEVILRCVPISNHLYFYWYRQILGQKVEFLVSFYNNEISEKSEIFDDQFSVERPDGSNFTLKIRSTKLEDSAMYFCASIGGGVTDTQYFGPGTRLTVL.

The chain uses TRBV6-6 and TRBJ2-7; tentatively, D is TRBD2 (5 bases). The CDR3 has 13 amino acids. The germline V gene encodes CDR1 MNHNY and CDR2 SVGAGI (reference sequence). Trimming removed 6 bases at V and 3 bases at J, with 12 bases between. The CDR3 region is CASSSSGIYEQYV. In nucleotides, the CDR3 is TGTGCCAGCAGCTCCTCCGGGATCTACGAGCAGTACGTC.